Listed below are T cell receptor beta chains from one sample, sequenced in a study of cytomegalovirus exposure and HLA in healthy donors. The method was immunoSEQ multiplex PCR; TCRdb's version includes in-frame clones alone and lacks a portion of them. The sample records some 200,000 clones, just over 75% being singletons. Sequenced input: PBMCs. These TCRs come from a woman aged 60-70 years in good health and CMV-seropositive. Each CDR3 is given with its conserved first and last residue. The D gene is left open where the match is weak. Clone size is shown for a subset of rows, as once, few, many or a class of expanded clone.

J	D	size	V	DNA	CDR3
TRBJ2-1	-	-	TRBV7-9	TGTGCCAGCAGCTTCGGGGAGAACAGAAAGCTCTTC	CASSFGENRKLF
TRBJ2-1	TRBD1	-	TRBV18	TGTGCCAGCTCACCCGGGACAGGGTACGCCAATGAGCAGTTCTTC	CASSPGTGYANEQFF
TRBJ2-1	-	-	TRBV11-3	TGTGCCAGCAGCCTTGATAGCTACAATGAGCAGTTCTTC	CASSLDSYNEQFF
TRBJ2-5	-	-	TRBV5-1	TGCGCCAGCAGCTCCCCTGGAGGGGAGACCCAGTACTTC	CASSSPGGETQYF
TRBJ2-5	-	-	TRBV5-1	TGCGCCAGCAGAAGGGGAGGGGGAGAGACCCAGTACTTC	CASRRGGGETQYF
TRBJ1-2	-	-	TRBV5-6	TGTGCCAGCAGCTTGGTAGGCAGGGCCATTAACTATGGCTACACCTTC	CASSLVGRAINYGYTF
TRBJ1-3	-	once	TRBV18	TGTGCCAGCTCACCTCCCGGGGGAAACACCATATATTTT	CASSPPGGNTIYF
TRBJ2-7	TRBD1	-	TRBV11-1	TGTGCCAGCAGCTTGGAACTAGGACAGGCATACTACGAGCAGTACTTC	CASSLELGQAYYEQYF
TRBJ1-3	-	-	TRBV25-1	TGTGCCCCCCAGGGGATCCGACCTGGAAACACCATATATTTT	CAPQGIRPGNTIYF
TRBJ2-7	-	-	TRBV5-1	TGCGCCAGCAGCTTGGCGCAGGGGCCTCCCTACGAGCAGTACTTC	CASSLAQGPPYEQYF
TRBJ2-5	TRBD1	-	TRBV7-9	TGTGCCAGCAGCAGGGGACAGGGGGAAGAGACCCAGTACTTC	CASSRGQGEETQYF
TRBJ2-7	-	-	TRBV27	TGTGCCAGCAGTTCGGGAGACAGGGTAGGCGAGCAGTACTTC	CASSSGDRVGEQYF
TRBJ2-7	TRBD2	-	TRBV18	TGTGCCAGCTCACCAATTGCGGGAGTCGCTGCCGAGCAGTACTTC	CASSPIAGVAAEQYF
TRBJ1-5	-	-	TRBV18	TGTGCCAGCTCATCTACTGGGCTGCGCGGCAATCAGCCCCAGCATTTT	CASSSTGLRGNQPQHF
TRBJ2-6	-	-	TRBV30	TGTGCCTGCACACGACAGTGGGTCCGCCTCGGGGCCAACGTCCTGACTTTC	CACTRQWVRLGANVLTF
TRBJ2-1	TRBD2	-	TRBV27	TGTGCCAGCAGGGCCACTAGCGGGGATTACAATGAGCAGTTCTTC	CASRATSGDYNEQFF
TRBJ1-1	-	-	TRBV5-4	TGTGCCAGCAGCTCGGGACAACTGGGGGACACTGAAGCTTTCTTT	CASSSGQLGDTEAFF
TRBJ2-5	-	-	TRBV5-5	TGTGCCAGCAGCCCGGAGGGTGTGGGGACCCAGTACTTC	CASSPEGVGTQYF
TRBJ2-1	TRBD2	-	TRBV18	TGTGCCAGCGCCGGGACTAGCCCGGTCTACAATGAGCAGTTCTTC	CASAGTSPVYNEQFF
TRBJ2-3	-	-	TRBV29-1	TGCAGCGTTGGCCTAATTTTACCCACAGATACGCAGTATTTT	CSVGLILPTDTQYF
TRBJ1-3	-	-	TRBV5-4	TGTGCCAGCAGCTTACAGGAGAGCTCTGGAAACACCATATATTTT	CASSLQESSGNTIYF
TRBJ2-7	-	-	TRBV5-1	TGCGCCAGCAGCCCCGGGGTAATCACCTACGAGCAGTACTTC	CASSPGVITYEQYF
TRBJ1-1	-	-	TRBV10-3	TGTGCCATCAGTGAGTCGGGTTTAGGGGGTGGGGACACTGAAGCTTTCTTT	CAISESGLGGGDTEAFF
TRBJ1-5	-	few	TRBV6-5	TGTGCCAGCAGTTACTCGAAGGCGGCCGTCGGCCAGCCCCAGCATTTT	CASSYSKAAVGQPQHF
TRBJ1-1	-	-	TRBV7-8	TGTGCCAGCAGCTTAGGACAGGACACTAAAGCTTTCTTT	CASSLGQDTKAFF
TRBJ2-7	TRBD2	-	TRBV6-5	TGTGCCAGCAGTTACCTGGGGGGGATTCCCTACGAGCAGTACTTC	CASSYLGGIPYEQYF
TRBJ2-1	-	-	TRBV18	TGTGCCAGCTCCCTTGGGGCAGGCTCCTACAATGAGCAGTTCTTC	CASSLGAGSYNEQFF
TRBJ2-3	TRBD2	-	TRBV6-5	TGTGCCAGCAGTTACCGGACTAGCGGGGGTACGCAGTATTTT	CASSYRTSGGTQYF
TRBJ1-1	TRBD1	-	TRBV10-3	TGTGCCATCAGTATCAGGGGGCTGAACACTGAAGCTTTCTTT	CAISIRGLNTEAFF
TRBJ1-1	-	-	TRBV5-4	TGTGCCAGCAGCTTGAATAAAGAGGCTTTCTTT	CASSLNKEAFF
TRBJ2-5	TRBD2	-	TRBV7-9	TGTGCCAGCAGCGATGGGACTAGCGCACAAGAGACCCAGTACTTC	CASSDGTSAQETQYF
TRBJ2-1	-	-	TRBV5-1	TGCGCCAGCAGCTTGGGCGGGGAGTACAATGAGCAGTTCTTC	CASSLGGEYNEQFF
TRBJ2-1	TRBD2	-	TRBV5-1	TGCGCCAGCAGCCCGGACTGGCGGGGGGACTACAATGAGCAGTTCTTC	CASSPDWRGDYNEQFF
TRBJ1-2	-	-	TRBV11-2	TGTGCCAGCAGCTTAGACGAGGAGGTTGGCTACACCTTC	CASSLDEEVGYTF
TRBJ2-2	TRBD2	-	TRBV5-1	TGCGCCAGCAGCTCCCCGGGACTAGCGGGGGACACCGGGGAGCTGTTTTTT	CASSSPGLAGDTGELFF
TRBJ1-3	-	-	TRBV5-4	TGTGCCAGCAGCTCCGGGAACCCAGTGGAAAACACCATATATTTT	CASSSGNPVENTIYF
TRBJ2-1	-	-	TRBV18	TGTGCCAGCTCACCACCCGGACAGACCTTCCGACGGTTCTTC	CASSPPGQTFRRFF
TRBJ1-1	TRBD1	-	TRBV19	TGTGCCAGTAGTATTGGAGGACAGGGGGCGCGAACTGAAGCTTTCTTT	CASSIGGQGARTEAFF
TRBJ2-5	-	few	TRBV5-1	TGCGCCAGCAGCTTGAGAAGTAGCGAGACCCAGTACTTC	CASSLRSSETQYF
TRBJ1-1	-	-	TRBV7-2	TGTGCCAGCGCCCCCCCCAGGTTCACTGAAGCTTTCTTT	CASAPPRFTEAFF
TRBJ2-7	-	medium-sized	TRBV7-2	TGTGCCAGCAGCCTGCGCTACGAGCAGTACTTC	CASSLRYEQYF
TRBJ1-5	TRBD1	-	TRBV30	TGTGCCTGGAGACCACCCGGGACAGGGTTCGATCAGCCCCAGCATTTT	CAWRPPGTGFDQPQHF
TRBJ2-1	TRBD2	once	TRBV6-5	TGTGCCAGCAGTTCCCTTAGCGGGAGGGCCAATGAGCAGTTCTTC	CASSSLSGRANEQFF
TRBJ2-2	-	-	TRBV7-3	TGTGCCAGCAGCCCCGGGGACACCGGGGAGCTGTTTTTT	CASSPGDTGELFF
TRBJ2-7	-	-	TRBV20-1	TGCAGTGCCGGGATGAACTACGAGCAGTACTTC	CSAGMNYEQYF
TRBJ1-5	TRBD1	-	TRBV28	TGTGCCAGCAGGGCGACAGGGTCTGGGCAGCCCCAGCATTTT	CASRATGSGQPQHF
TRBJ2-1	TRBD2	-	TRBV19	TGTGCCAGTAGTACGACTAGCGGGAGATGGAAGTTCTTC	CASSTTSGRWKFF
TRBJ2-7	-	-	TRBV18	TGTGCCAGCTCACCTCCTAACCTAGTCGAGCAGTACTTC	CASSPPNLVEQYF